The source of this T cell receptor (beta chain) is a study of CD8 T cells in ankylosing spondylitis (dated by TCRdb to about 2017). About the investigation overall: The study set out to find disease-linked TCR variants by profiling T cell receptor beta repertoires in ankylosing spondylitis patients and healthy donors. The full study cohort comprised about 24 ankylosing spondylitis patients and 85 to 120 healthy donors. Peripheral blood was sampled, and synovial fluid was additionally collected from ankylosing spondylitis patients. Points the paper makes about the study in general: Significant enrichment of the disease-linked clones was reported in matched synovial fluid samples from ankylosing spondylitis patients. In peripheral blood, the disease-linked clones were found at relatively low frequencies and had a CD8+ phenotype. A TCR beta motif made up of eight highly homologous amino acid variants appeared to be characteristic of blood from ankylosing spondylitis patients. Some motif variants had previously been reported in the synovial fluid and blood of reactive arthritis patients, which suggests shared mechanisms of disease initiation.

This clonotype occurred many times. It lacks a known antigen. The record has no base qualities; no much larger clone is one base away. The sequencing machine was an Illumina HiSeq 2500. Quantitative 5'-RACE with molecular barcodes was used to prepare TCR beta libraries. The authors' analysis ran thus. A new computational method, built on a probabilistic model of VDJ rearrangement, was used to identify disease-linked TCR variants. The raw public data were reprocessed by TCRdb itself: fastp quality trimming at Q25, MiXCR clonotype calling, in-frame beta chains only. Rows are combined by CDR3 protein, so each entry shows the most common genes and DNA. The V and J calls come from TCRdb's annotation, not from the publication. Within this sample are about 39,000 distinct CDR3 sequences, with 10% of them counted one time only. The ten biggest clones cover roughly a sixth of the sample. From cysteine to phenylalanine, the CDR3 is 19 amino acids long. Only the CDR3 portion is preserved as DNA: 57 bases, with reading frame beginning at the first base. The germline V gene specifies KGHDR as CDR1 and SFDVKD as CDR2. Germline trimming amounts to 0 bases on V and 0 bases on J, with 5 as the count of junction bases outside the gene matches.

The source material was blood, either unsorted or a sorted T cell fraction (not recorded which). The clonotype comes from a male donor with ankylosing spondylitis or in good health (not recorded which). This sequence uses TRBV24-1 and TRBJ2-2; TRBD2 matches 11 bases in the middle. The CDR3 is CATSDLPGTSGANTGELFF. The DNA reads TGTGCCACCAGTGATTTGCCGGGGACTAGCGGAGCGAACACCGGGGAGCTGTTTTTT.